This is a list of T cell receptor beta chains from one sample in a study of cytomegalovirus exposure and HLA in healthy donors. The table came from immunoSEQ multiplex PCR; TCRdb's copy has only in-frame clones and leaves some out. Altogether about 130,000 clones are present, approximately 80% being singletons, with the ten largest covering approximately 1.6%. The sample consisted of PBMCs. Receptors originate from a female donor in good health and CMV-seronegative. The conserved cysteine and the conserved F or W are not part of the CDR3 here. The order of the fields is V gene, J gene, CDR3 protein.

TRBV6-5,TRBJ2-7,ASSRTSGRAYEQY
TRBV15,TRBJ1-2,ATSRGTGATNYGYT
TRBV11-2,NA,ASSRGFGGSRYEQY
TRBV7-8,TRBJ2-5,ASSFALNQETQY
TRBV7-9,TRBJ2-1,ASSRGGDRGFNEQF
TRBV12-5,TRBJ2-3,ASGLSTSGRLTDTQY
TRBV28,TRBJ1-3,ASSSREGSGNTIY
TRBV10-3,TRBJ2-5,AIGLFPETQY
TRBV28,TRBJ1-6,ASSLFGGGRSSPLH
TRBV29-1,TRBJ1-2,SVEGPRQGAAGGYT